This T cell receptor (beta chain) was identified during a study of cytomegalovirus exposure and HLA in healthy donors. For the study at large: Samples from HLA-typed donors yielded around 79 million unique TCRs in an early data release. The study's findings and limits: TCR beta chains numbering under 200 were designated cytomegalovirus-associated.

This clone was observed a few times. What it binds is not known. The PCR made use of 60 Vbeta and 13 Jbeta primers. Clones were sequenced by immunoSEQ multiplex PCR, and TCRdb holds only the in-frame ones, with some missing. The table has around 130,000 clones, around 86% seen once. This CDR3 is 11 amino acids long. CDR1 is LNHDA, CDR2 SQIVND, per germline (reference sequence). V was clipped by 7 bases and J by 11 bases, with 11 bases between them. The sequenced material came from PBMCs. The source of this sequence is a woman in her thirties or forties in good health and CMV-seronegative. The chain is built from TRBV19 and TRBJ2-2; D is unclear. The CDR3 spells CASTNPSELFF. The CDR3 DNA reads TGTGCCAGTACTAACCCTTCAGAGCTGTTTTTT. The whole variable domain, remainder taken from reference TRBV19 and TRBJ2-2, is DGGITQSPKYLFRKEGQNVTLSCEQNLNHDAMYWYRQDPGQGLRLIYYSQIVNDFQKGDIAEGYSVSREKKESFPLTVTSAQKNPTAFYLCASTNPSELFFGEGSRLTVL.